This T cell receptor beta chain is from a study of shared clonotypes between healthy human individuals. Trimming left V 9 bases short and J 3 bases short, with 17 bases between. Per germline, CDR1 MNHNS and CDR2 SASEGT. This CDR3 region has 14 residues. The data were produced by immunoSEQ multiplex PCR, yet TCRdb's version contains in-frame clones alone and is incomplete. The sample shows some 660,000 clones, around 73% of them seen only once. The sequencing input was memory CD4+ T cells sorted from blood. Stated subset: CD45RA-negative fraction. The chain has TRBV6-1 and TRBJ1-1; a weak D match, TRBD1 (5 bases). This receptor was identified in a woman in her 30s in good health. The CDR3 nucleotides read TGTGCCAGTGGGGCCGGAGGGGCATACACTGAAGCTTTCTTT. Encoded protein: CASGAGGAYTEAFF.